Listed below are T cell receptor beta chains from one sample, sequenced in a study of shared clonotypes between healthy human individuals. Profiling relied on immunoSEQ multiplex PCR, and the TCRdb table lists in-frame clones only, not all of them. Of roughly 2 million clones listed, 85% to 95% were seen once; the top ten hold roughly 0.13%. The sample was naive CD4+ T cells sorted from blood. The receptor source for this set is a man aged 18-30 years in good health. Both conserved end residues are part of each CDR3. A D gene is named only where the DNA matches it firmly. Expanded clones are given a class, and other clones once, few, many or no size at all.

D gene	V gene	CDR3 length	clone size	J gene	CDR3 protein	CDR3 DNA
TRBD2	TRBV9	15	-	TRBJ2-3	CASSQMGGPTDTQYF	TGTGCCAGCAGCCAAATGGGAGGGCCCACGGATACGCAGTATTTT
TRBD2	TRBV18	16	-	TRBJ2-1	CASSLKGTSGGNEQFF	TGTGCCAGCTCACTTAAAGGGACTAGCGGGGGCAATGAGCAGTTCTTC
TRBD2	TRBV5-4	15	-	TRBJ2-7	CASSSGLAMNYEQYF	TGTGCCAGCAGCTCGGGACTAGCGATGAACTACGAGCAGTACTTC
-	TRBV6-5	12	once	TRBJ2-5	CASREPIGTQYF	TGTGCCTCCCGGGAGCCAATCGGGACCCAGTACTTC
-	TRBV11-2	16	-	TRBJ1-5	CASSEIGGRANQPQHF	TGTGCCAGCAGCGAGATAGGGGGGCGTGCAAATCAGCCCCAGCATTTT
TRBD1	TRBV6-1	15	-	TRBJ1-5	CASSGTGGIKQPQHF	TGTGCCAGCAGTGGGACAGGGGGCATCAAACAGCCCCAGCATTTT
-	TRBV10-3	13	-	TRBJ2-2	CALGSSNTGELFF	TGTGCCTTAGGGAGTTCGAACACCGGGGAGCTGTTTTTT
-	TRBV7-3	16	-	TRBJ2-1	CASSTGLFSSYNEQFF	TGTGCCAGCAGCACGGGACTCTTTAGCTCCTACAATGAGCAGTTCTTC
-	TRBV10-3	14	-	TRBJ1-6	CAISGKGLGSPLHF	TGTGCCATCTCGGGAAAAGGGCTGGGCTCACCCCTCCACTTT
-	TRBV6-5	14	-	TRBJ2-7	CASSYSIGAYEQYF	TGTGCCAGCAGTTACTCGATTGGGGCCTACGAGCAGTACTTC
-	TRBV2	15	-	TRBJ2-5	CASRAQGLPQETQYF	TGTGCCAGCAGAGCACAGGGCCTCCCCCAAGAGACCCAGTACTTC
-	TRBV27	13	-	TRBJ1-3	CASSLPVGNTIYF	TGTGCCAGCAGCTTGCCAGTGGGAAACACCATATATTTT
-	TRBV6-5	14	-	TRBJ2-7	CASRNLIKPYEQYF	TGTGCCAGCAGGAACCTTATTAAGCCCTACGAGCAGTACTTC
-	TRBV10-2	14	-	TRBJ1-2	CASSESTGSGGYTF	TGCGCCAGCAGTGAGTCTACCGGGTCGGGTGGCTACACCTTC
-	TRBV6-1	12	-	TRBJ2-7	CASRSPSYEQYF	TGTGCCAGCAGGTCCCCCTCCTACGAGCAGTACTTC
-	TRBV7-6	17	-	TRBJ1-4	CASSLGQGRLANEKLFF	TGTGCCAGCAGCTTAGGGCAGGGAAGGTTAGCGAATGAAAAACTGTTTTTT
-	TRBV10-3	15	-	TRBJ1-3	CAISEASVSGNTIYF	TGTGCCATCAGTGAAGCCAGCGTCTCTGGAAACACCATATATTTT
-	TRBV14	11	once	TRBJ1-2	CASSHSGDYTF	TGTGCCAGCAGCCACTCCGGCGACTACACCTTC
TRBD2	TRBV7-9	14	-	TRBJ2-5	CASSLAGGMETQYF	TGTGCCAGCAGCTTAGCGGGAGGGATGGAGACCCAGTACTTC
-	TRBV14	15	-	TRBJ2-6	CASSQGHPGANVLTF	TGTGCCAGCAGCCAGGGTCATCCTGGGGCCAACGTCCTGACTTTC
-	TRBV5-1	14	-	TRBJ2-1	CASSLEGDLNEQFF	TGCGCCAGCAGCTTGGAGGGGGACTTGAATGAGCAGTTCTTC
-	TRBV28	14	-	TRBJ2-7	CASSTGLSSYEQYF	TGTGCCAGCAGTACAGGGCTTTCCTCCTACGAGCAGTACTTC
-	TRBV5-6	18	once	TRBJ1-2	CASSLAGVRSWANYGYTF	TGTGCCAGCAGCTTGGCGGGTGTCAGGAGCTGGGCAAACTATGGCTACACCTTC
-	TRBV7-2	15	-	TRBJ2-1	CASSLAPLSYNEQFF	TGTGCCAGCAGCCTAGCCCCCCTCTCCTACAATGAGCAGTTCTTC
TRBD1	TRBV29-1	16	-	TRBJ1-3	CSAGDRGRLGGNTIYF	TGCAGCGCCGGGGACAGGGGGCGTCTCGGTGGAAACACCATATATTTT
TRBD1	TRBV28	15	-	TRBJ1-5	CASTQGGYSNQPQHF	TGTGCCAGCACCCAGGGGGGGTATAGCAATCAGCCCCAGCATTTT
TRBD1	TRBV5-1	15	-	TRBJ1-5	CASSFGTDSNQPQHF	TGCGCCAGCAGCTTCGGGACAGATAGCAATCAGCCCCAGCATTTT
TRBD1	TRBV30	17	few	TRBJ1-5	CAWSEGTGYLGNQPQHF	TGTGCCTGGAGTGAAGGGACAGGGTACCTAGGCAATCAGCCCCAGCATTTT
TRBD2	TRBV10-2	14	-	TRBJ2-7	CASSLAGGGYEQYF	TGCGCCAGCAGTTTAGCGGGAGGGGGATACGAGCAGTACTTC
TRBD2	TRBV7-2	19	-	TRBJ2-3	CASSLVAGLAGGLRDTQYF	TGTGCCAGCAGCTTAGTGGCCGGTTTAGCGGGAGGGCTTCGGGATACGCAGTATTTT
TRBD1	TRBV13	16	-	TRBJ2-7	CASTSLVLGTGYEQYF	TGTGCCAGCACCTCGCTTGTCCTCGGGACAGGGTACGAGCAGTACTTC
TRBD2	TRBV11-2	16	once	TRBJ2-1	CASSLDGLAGGNEQFF	TGTGCCAGCAGCTTAGATGGGCTAGCGGGGGGCAATGAGCAGTTCTTC
TRBD2	TRBV28	16	once	TRBJ2-3	CASSSIAGGFADTQYF	TGTGCCAGCAGTTCCATAGCGGGGGGGTTCGCAGATACGCAGTATTTT
-	TRBV5-1	18	-	TRBJ2-7	CASSLAVGQAGRGGEQYF	TGCGCCAGCAGCTTGGCCGTAGGTCAAGCGGGCCGCGGTGGGGAGCAGTACTTC
TRBD2	TRBV6-5	14	-	TRBJ2-7	CASRRTSVYYEQYF	TGTGCCAGCAGGCGGACTAGCGTGTACTACGAGCAGTACTTC
-	TRBV7-2	14	-	TRBJ1-1	CASSLGQVRTEAFF	TGTGCCAGCAGCTTAGGACAGGTGCGGACTGAAGCTTTCTTT
-	TRBV11-2	14	-	TRBJ1-6	CASSPGGYNSPLHF	TGTGCCAGCAGCCCCGGGGGGTATAATTCACCCCTCCACTTT
-	TRBV19	13	-	TRBJ1-2	CASSIEGPWGYTF	TGTGCCAGTAGTATCGAGGGGCCTTGGGGCTACACCTTC
TRBD1	TRBV6-5	14	-	TRBJ1-2	CASSYSGQGGGYTF	TGTGCCAGCAGTTACTCGGGACAGGGAGGAGGCTACACCTTC
TRBD1	TRBV4-1	13	once	TRBJ1-1	CASSQLQGPEAFF	TGCGCCAGCAGCCAATTACAGGGGCCTGAAGCTTTCTTT
-	TRBV7-9	14	-	TRBJ1-4	CASSSARINEKLFF	TGTGCCAGCAGTTCCGCGAGGATAAATGAAAAACTGTTTTTT
-	TRBV6-5	13	-	TRBJ2-2	CATLRKGTGELFF	TGTGCCACCCTTCGTAAGGGGACCGGGGAGCTGTTTTTT
TRBD1	TRBV6-1	13	-	TRBJ2-7	CASSLDRTNEQYF	TGTGCCAGCAGTTTGGACAGGACCAATGAGCAGTACTTC
TRBD2	TRBV28	15	once	TRBJ2-7	CASSFGLAGVYEQYF	TGTGCCAGCAGTTTTGGACTAGCGGGAGTCTACGAGCAGTACTTC
-	TRBV12-5	16	-	TRBJ1-1	CASGLPRRGFHTEAFF	TGTGCTAGTGGTTTACCCAGGCGGGGGTTCCACACTGAAGCTTTCTTT
-	TRBV18	16	-	TRBJ2-3	CASSQGLLGITDTQYF	TGTGCCAGCTCACAGGGACTCCTAGGGATCACAGATACGCAGTATTTT
-	TRBV5-1	14	-	TRBJ2-7	CASSLVEGTYEQYF	TGCGCCAGCAGCTTGGTTGAGGGGACCTACGAGCAGTACTTC
-	TRBV7-9	12	-	TRBJ2-2	CASSLTAGELFF	TGTGCCAGCAGCTTAACAGCCGGGGAGCTGTTTTTT
-	TRBV7-7	13	-	TRBJ2-2	CASSKEKTGELFF	TGTGCTAGCAGCAAGGAGAAAACCGGGGAGCTGTTTTTT
-	TRBV19	13	-	TRBJ2-1	CASSIDPRAEQFF	TGTGCCAGTAGTATAGATCCTCGGGCTGAGCAGTTCTTC
-	TRBV18	13	-	TRBJ2-1	CASSPPGNNEQFF	TGTGCCAGCTCACCACCAGGGAACAATGAGCAGTTCTTC
TRBD1	TRBV28	12	-	TRBJ1-1	CASRRQGTEAFF	TGTGCCAGCAGGCGACAGGGCACTGAAGCTTTCTTT
-	TRBV19	14	-	TRBJ1-6	CASCRKGRGSPLHF	TGTGCCAGTTGTAGAAAAGGTAGGGGTTCACCCCTCCACTTT
-	TRBV9	16	-	TRBJ2-1	CASSVGGALGLNEQFF	TGTGCCAGCAGCGTAGGGGGGGCGCTCGGCCTCAATGAGCAGTTCTTC
TRBD2	TRBV11-2	14	-	TRBJ2-3	CASSTLAGLGTQYF	TGTGCCAGCAGCACACTAGCGGGACTGGGTACGCAGTATTTT
TRBD2	TRBV2	15	-	TRBJ2-1	CATGISGGATPEQFF	TGTGCCACAGGGATCAGCGGGGGGGCCACTCCCGAGCAGTTCTTC
-	TRBV27	11	-	TRBJ1-1	CASRSGTEAFF	TGTGCCAGCAGATCGGGGACTGAAGCTTTCTTT
-	TRBV5-1	15	-	TRBJ2-2	CASSLEGSSTGELFF	TGCGCCAGCAGCTTGGAGGGGTCTAGCACCGGGGAGCTGTTTTTT
-	TRBV2	13	-	TRBJ2-7	CASFWERGYEQYF	TGTGCCAGCTTCTGGGAAAGGGGCTACGAGCAGTACTTC
TRBD2	TRBV2	15	-	TRBJ2-1	CASRTLAGGGNEQFF	TGTGCCAGCAGGACACTAGCGGGAGGGGGCAATGAGCAGTTCTTC